This T cell receptor beta chain was obtained from a study of T cell responses to AZD1222 COVID-19 vaccine. Trimming shortened V by 4 bases and J by 4 bases, and 9 bases separated the two germline ends. Germline V gene lookup returns CDR1 SNHLY and CDR2 FYNNEI. The CDR3 has 13 amino acids. Assay: immunoSEQ multiplex PCR; the TCRdb copy retains only in-frame clones and omits some. The repertoire holds 45,000 to 60,000 clones, with more than 75% as singletons. The sequence was obtained from an adult in good health. The sample consisted of peripheral blood, taken on day 0 of AZD1222 vaccination. The rearrangement joins TRBV2 to TRBJ2-3, with D unresolved. The CDR3, as DNA: TGTGCCAGCAGTGCTATTTATGCAGATACGCAGTATTTT. This translates into CASSAIYADTQYF.